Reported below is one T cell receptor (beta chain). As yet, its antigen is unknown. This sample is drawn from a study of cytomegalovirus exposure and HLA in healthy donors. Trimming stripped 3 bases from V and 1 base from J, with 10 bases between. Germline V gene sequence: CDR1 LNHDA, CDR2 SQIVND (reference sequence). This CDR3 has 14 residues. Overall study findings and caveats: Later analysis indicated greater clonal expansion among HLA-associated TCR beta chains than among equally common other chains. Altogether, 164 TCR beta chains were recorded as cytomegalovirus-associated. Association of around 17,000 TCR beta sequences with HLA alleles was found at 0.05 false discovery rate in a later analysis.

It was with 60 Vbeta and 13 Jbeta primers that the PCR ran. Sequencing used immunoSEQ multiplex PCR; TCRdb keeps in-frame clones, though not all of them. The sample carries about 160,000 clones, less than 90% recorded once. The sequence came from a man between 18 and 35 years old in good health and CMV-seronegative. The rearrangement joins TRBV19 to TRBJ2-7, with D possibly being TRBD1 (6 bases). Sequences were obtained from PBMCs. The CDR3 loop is CASSIWGPSYEQYF. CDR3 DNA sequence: TGTGCCAGTAGTATCTGGGGGCCTTCCTACGAGCAGTACTTC. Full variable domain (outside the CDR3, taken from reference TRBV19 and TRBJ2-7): DGGITQSPKYLFRKEGQNVTLSCEQNLNHDAMYWYRQDPGQGLRLIYYSQIVNDFQKGDIAEGYSVSREKKESFPLTVTSAQKNPTAFYLCASSIWGPSYEQYFGPGTRLTVT.